The source of this T cell receptor beta chain is a study of blood T cells in healthy people across ages. It was with a sample-barcoded 5' primer and a J-beta primer mix that a second PCR of roughly 7 to 12 cycles was run. At least 2.5 million CDR3-containing paired-end reads were obtained per sample. TCRdb passed the 5' RACE reads through MiXCR, listing each CDR3 protein once. The table has roughly 1,100,000 distinct CDR3 sequences, almost 25% seen once. This CDR3 is built from 12 residues. Germline V gene data show CDR1 as MNHEY and CDR2 as SVGEGT. V dropped 2 bases and J dropped 3 bases, with 2 bases sitting between them. In addition, the sample was reused for a study of T cells of mothers and their children.

The sequencing sample was made of blood. This clonotype originated in a girl aged 2 to 9 in good health. The gene calls are TRBV6-2 or TRBV6-3 and TRBJ2-1, with D unclear. The CDR3 region is CASSYVYNEQFF. Written as DNA, the CDR3 is TGTGCCAGCAGTTACGTCTACAATGAGCAGTTCTTC.